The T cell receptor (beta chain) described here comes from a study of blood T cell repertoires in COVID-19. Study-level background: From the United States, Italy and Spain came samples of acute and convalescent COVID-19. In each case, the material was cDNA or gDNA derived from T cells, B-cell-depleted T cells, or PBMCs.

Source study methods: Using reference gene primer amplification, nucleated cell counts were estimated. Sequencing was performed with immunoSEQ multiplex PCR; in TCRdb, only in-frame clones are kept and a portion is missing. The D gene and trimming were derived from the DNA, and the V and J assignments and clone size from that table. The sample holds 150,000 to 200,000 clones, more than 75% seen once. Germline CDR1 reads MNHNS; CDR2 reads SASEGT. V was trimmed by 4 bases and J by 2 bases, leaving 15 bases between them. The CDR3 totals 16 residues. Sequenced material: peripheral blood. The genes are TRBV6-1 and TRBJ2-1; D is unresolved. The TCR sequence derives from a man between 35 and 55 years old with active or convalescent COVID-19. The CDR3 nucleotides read TGTGCCAGCAGTGCCCCCTCGGGTTTACCCTACAATGAGCAGTTCTTC. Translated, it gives CASSAPSGLPYNEQFF.